Reported below is one TCR beta chain. As yet, its antigen is unknown. Sorting based on CD45RO/CCR7/CD25/CD127/CD95/CD27 separated CD4+ naive, central memory, regulatory and stem cell-like memory cells. Expressed TCRB transcripts were sequenced because the entire RNA isolate underwent reverse transcription. The assay was immunoSEQ multiplex PCR, and TCRdb's table has in-frame clones only and misses some. The sample records roughly 120,000 clones, 40% being singletons. The record originates from a study of beta chain features in type 1 diabetes. General study results and limits: Patients showed naive, central memory and Treg TCRB repertoires that appeared more similar than those of healthy donors. Significant though moderate, a shortening of TCRB CDR3s appeared in all four CD4+ subsets of Type 1 diabetes patients. Patients with type 1 diabetes carried fewer insertions and had more deletions at their VDJ junctions.

The CDR3 spans 13 residues. Trimming removed 8 bases from V and 2 bases from J; junction bases left unmatched: 4. Germline CDR1 reads MNHNS; CDR2 reads SASEGT. V is TRBV6-1 and J is TRBJ2-3; 7 nucleotides agree with TRBD2. Input material: stem cell memory CD4+ T cells from blood. This clonotype was sampled from a woman younger than 30 in good health. The CDR3 nucleotides are TGTGCCAGCCAGCGGGACTACACAGATACGCAGTATTTT. Protein: CASQRDYTDTQYF.